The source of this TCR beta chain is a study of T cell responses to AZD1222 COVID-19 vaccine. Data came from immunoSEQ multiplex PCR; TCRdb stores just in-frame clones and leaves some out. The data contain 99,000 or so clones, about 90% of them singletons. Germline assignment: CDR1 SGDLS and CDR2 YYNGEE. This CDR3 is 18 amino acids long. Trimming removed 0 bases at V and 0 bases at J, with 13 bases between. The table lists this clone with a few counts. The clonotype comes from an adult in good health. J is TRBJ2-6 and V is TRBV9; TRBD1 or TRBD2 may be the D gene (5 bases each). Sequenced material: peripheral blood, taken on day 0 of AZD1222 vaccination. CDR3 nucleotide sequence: TGTGCCAGCAGCGTAGATTGGGGACCGACCTCTGGGGCCAACGTCCTGACTTTC. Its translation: CASSVDWGPTSGANVLTF.